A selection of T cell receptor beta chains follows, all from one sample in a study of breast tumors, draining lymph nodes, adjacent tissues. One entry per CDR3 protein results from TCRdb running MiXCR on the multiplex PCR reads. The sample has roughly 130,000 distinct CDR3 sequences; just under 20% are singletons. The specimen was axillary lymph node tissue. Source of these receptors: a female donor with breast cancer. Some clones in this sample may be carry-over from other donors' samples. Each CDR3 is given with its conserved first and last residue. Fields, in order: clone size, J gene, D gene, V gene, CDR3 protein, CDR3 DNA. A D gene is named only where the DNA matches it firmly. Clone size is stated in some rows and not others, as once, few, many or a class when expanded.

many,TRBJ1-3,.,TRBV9,CASSVVGTRSSGNTIYF,TGTGCCAGCAGCGTAGTAGGCACCCGAAGCTCCGGAAACACCATATATTTT
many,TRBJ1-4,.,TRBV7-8,CASSSATNEKLFF,TGTGCCAGCAGCTCTGCAACTAATGAAAAACTGTTTTTT
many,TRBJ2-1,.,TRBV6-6,CTSRPAGNYNEQFF,TGCACTTCGAGGCCAGCGGGCAATTACAATGAGCAGTTCTTC
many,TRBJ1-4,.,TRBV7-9,CASSSLPEKLFF,TGTGCCAGCAGCTCTTTGCCTGAAAAACTGTTTTTT
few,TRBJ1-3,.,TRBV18,CASSPQTGVSGNTIYF,TGTGCCAGCTCACCACAGACAGGAGTGAGTGGAAACACCATATATTTT
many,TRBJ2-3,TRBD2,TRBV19,CASSITSSGTSTDTQYF,TGTGCCAGTAGTATAACCAGTAGCGGGACCTCCACAGATACGCAGTATTTT
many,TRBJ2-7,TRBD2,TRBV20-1,CSAQAGANSYEQYF,TGCAGTGCTCAAGCGGGGGCGAATTCCTACGAGCAGTACTTC
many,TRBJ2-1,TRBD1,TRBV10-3,CAIKETGTEQFF,TGTGCCATTAAGGAGACAGGGACGGAGCAGTTCTTC
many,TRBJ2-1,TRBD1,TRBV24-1,CATSDADGTGTRHEQFF,TGTGCCACCAGTGATGCCGATGGGACAGGCACTAGGCATGAGCAGTTCTTC
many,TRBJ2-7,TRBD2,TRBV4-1,CASSLGRGVEQYF,TGCGCCAGCAGCCTAGGGAGGGGCGTCGAGCAGTACTTC
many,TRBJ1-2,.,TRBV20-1,CSAGHKYGYTF,TGCAGTGCTGGGCATAAGTATGGCTACACCTTC
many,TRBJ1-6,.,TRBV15,CATSREKGHSPLHF,TGTGCCACCAGCAGAGAAAAGGGCCATTCACCCCTCCACTTT
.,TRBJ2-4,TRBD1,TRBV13,CASSSGQGGAKNIQYF,TGTGCCAGCAGCTCGGGACAGGGGGGAGCCAAAAACATTCAGTACTTC
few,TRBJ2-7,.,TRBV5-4,CASSLRGTYEQYF,TGTGCCAGCAGCCTTAGGGGGACCTACGAGCAGTACTTC
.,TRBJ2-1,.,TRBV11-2,CASSLVGTYNEQFF,TGTGCCAGCAGCTTAGTGGGGACCTACAATGAGCAGTTCTTC
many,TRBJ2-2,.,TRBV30,CAWSFRANTGELFF,TGTGCCTGGAGTTTCAGAGCGAACACCGGGGAGCTGTTTTTT
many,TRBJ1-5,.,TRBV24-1,CATSDPYSNQPQHF,TGTGCCACCAGTGATCCCTATAGCAATCAGCCCCAGCATTTT
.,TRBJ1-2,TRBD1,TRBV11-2,CASGRDRNYGYTF,TGTGCCAGCGGCCGGGACAGAAACTATGGCTACACCTTC
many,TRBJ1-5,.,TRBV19,CASSPWGNQPQHF,TGTGCCAGTAGTCCATGGGGGAATCAGCCCCAGCATTTT
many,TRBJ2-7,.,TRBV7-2,CASSFWTQTYEQYF,TGTGCCAGCAGCTTCTGGACGCAAACCTACGAGCAGTACTTC
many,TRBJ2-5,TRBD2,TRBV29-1,CSVGGGETQYF,TGCAGCGTTGGCGGGGGGGAGACCCAGTACTTC
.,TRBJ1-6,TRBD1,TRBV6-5,CASRGDRGRVNSPLHF,TGTGCCAGCAGAGGGGACAGGGGGCGCGTGAATTCACCCCTCCACTTT
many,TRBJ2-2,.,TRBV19,CASSILDSGTGELFF,TGTGCCAGTAGTATACTAGATTCGGGGACCGGGGAGCTGTTTTTT
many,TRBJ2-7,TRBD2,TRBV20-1,CSAQLAGARKYF,TGCAGTGCGCAGCTAGCGGGAGCGCGCAAGTACTTC
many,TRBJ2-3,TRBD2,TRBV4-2,CASSQSGTSRDTQYF,TGTGCCAGCAGCCAATCGGGGACTAGCAGAGATACGCAGTATTTT
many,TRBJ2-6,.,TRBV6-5,CASSDGPGANVLTF,TGTGCCAGCAGTGACGGGCCTGGGGCCAACGTCCTGACTTTC
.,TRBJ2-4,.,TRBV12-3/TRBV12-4,CASSEGALAKNIQYF,TGTGCCAGCTCCGAAGGGGCACTAGCCAAAAACATTCAGTACTTC
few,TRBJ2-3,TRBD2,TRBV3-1,CASSQRTSGRLLTDTQYF,TGTGCCAGCAGCCAAAGGACTAGCGGGAGGCTCCTCACAGATACGCAGTATTTT
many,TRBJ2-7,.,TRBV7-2,CASSLVSYEQYF,TGTGCCAGCAGCTTAGTGAGTTACGAGCAGTACTTC
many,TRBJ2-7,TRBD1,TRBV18,CASSPVGQGYEQYF,TGTGCCAGCTCACCAGTGGGACAGGGCTACGAGCAGTACTTC
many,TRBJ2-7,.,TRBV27,CASSKDGFRIYEQYF,TGTGCCAGCTCTAAGGACGGGTTTAGGATCTACGAGCAGTACTTC
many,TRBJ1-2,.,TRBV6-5,CASSPTANYGYTF,TGTGCCAGCAGCCCAACTGCTAACTATGGCTACACCTTC
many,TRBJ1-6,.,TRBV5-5,CASSVWGGGNSPLHF,TGTGCCAGCAGCGTCTGGGGGGGCGGCAATTCACCCCTCCACTTT
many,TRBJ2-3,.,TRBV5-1,CASATGTDTQYF,TGCGCCAGCGCCACAGGTACAGATACGCAGTATTTT
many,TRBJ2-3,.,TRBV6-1,CASSVTTTDTQYF,TGTGCCAGCAGTGTTACTACGACAGATACGCAGTATTTT
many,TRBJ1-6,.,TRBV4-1,CASRGGYNSPLHF,TGCGCCAGCAGAGGAGGGTATAATTCACCCCTCCACTTT
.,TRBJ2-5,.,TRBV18,CASSPGAGQETQYF,TGTGCCAGCTCACCAGGGGCAGGACAAGAGACCCAGTACTTC
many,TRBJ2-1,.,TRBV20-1,CSARDLGTEQFF,TGCAGTGCTAGAGATCTTGGGACAGAGCAGTTCTTC
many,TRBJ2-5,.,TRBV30,CAWSVGAGTETQYF,TGTGCCTGGAGTGTCGGGGCGGGGACCGAGACCCAGTACTTC
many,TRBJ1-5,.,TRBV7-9,CASSPDTQPQHF,TGTGCCAGCAGCCCGGACACACAGCCCCAGCATTTT
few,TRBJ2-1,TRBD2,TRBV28,CASTRTSGGSYNEQFF,TGTGCCAGCACTAGGACTAGCGGGGGCTCCTACAATGAGCAGTTCTTC
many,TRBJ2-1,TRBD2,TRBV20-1,CSARGRTSGMGEQFF,TGCAGTGCTAGAGGAAGGACTAGCGGGATGGGTGAGCAGTTCTTC
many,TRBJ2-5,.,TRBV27,CASSRAAQETQYF,TGTGCCAGCAGTCGGGCAGCCCAAGAGACCCAGTACTTC
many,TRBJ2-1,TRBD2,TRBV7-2,CASTLAGYNEQFF,TGTGCCAGCACCCTAGCGGGGTACAATGAGCAGTTCTTC
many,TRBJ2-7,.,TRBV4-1,CASSQWLRQTSYEQYF,TGCGCCAGCAGCCAATGGTTACGCCAAACTAGCTACGAGCAGTACTTC
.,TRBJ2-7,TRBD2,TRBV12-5,CASGPGGARSYEQYF,TGTGCTAGTGGCCCGGGGGGGGCCAGGTCCTACGAGCAGTACTTC